Here is one TCR beta chain with its context. Antigen: not known. The data originate from a study of T cell responses to AZD1222 COVID-19 vaccine. Study results and limitations: Repertoires in all cases were sampled only once the peak T cell response had passed. An increase in Spike-specific TCR breadth and depth was observed after two AZD1222 doses. Clonal diversity was possibly underestimated, and white British individuals and females predominated among donors. Targeting of unmutated variant regions was reportedly seen in nearly half of spike-specific TCRs.

Profiled with immunoSEQ multiplex PCR; TCRdb holds only in-frame clones, not every one. The data hold around 87,000 clones, with approximately 84% observed a single time. The ends were cut back, 2 bases at V and 1 base at J, with 11 bases in the middle. The germline gives CDR1 SEHNR, CDR2 FQNEAQ (reference sequence). The CDR3 sequence is 16 residues long. Sample: peripheral blood, taken on day 0 of AZD1222 vaccination. This sequence was found in an adult in good health. The V gene is TRBV7-9, the J gene TRBJ2-2; tentative D call: TRBD1 (5 bases). The CDR3 nucleotides are TGTGCCAGCAGCTTAAAGGGCCAGGGGAACACCGGGGAGCTGTTTTTT. This gives the protein CASSLKGQGNTGELFF.